This TCR beta chain was found in a study of cytomegalovirus exposure and HLA in healthy donors. The PCR used 60 Vbeta and 13 Jbeta primers. This table comes from immunoSEQ multiplex PCR, and its TCRdb copy is limited to in-frame clones, with some not included. Of some 170,000 clones listed, more than 60% were seen once; the top ten hold less than 2.5%. V lost 3 bases, J lost 3 bases, and 1 base stayed unmatched. The CDR3 has 13 residues. The germline gives CDR1 LNHDA, CDR2 SQIVND (reference sequence). The chain recombines TRBV19 with TRBJ1-2; 7 nucleotides align to TRBD1. The sequencing input was PBMCs. This clonotype was obtained from a human donor in good health. CDR3 amino acids: CASSIDRDYGYTF. The CDR3 DNA is TGTGCCAGTAGTATTGACAGGGACTATGGCTACACCTTC.